This T cell receptor beta chain appears in the sequencing data of a study of CXCR3-negative and CXCR3-positive naive CD8 T cells. Study-wide findings and caveats: Comparison of naive cells showed more hydrophobic TRB CDR3s in CXCR3-positive than in CXCR3-negative naive cells. With respect to TRBV-TRBJ usage, naive CXCR3-negative and CXCR3-positive cells were similar; memory differed. With surface CD5 comparable between naive subsets, TCR strength was estimated using properties derived from the TRB CDR3.

Of note for this clonotype: Its antigen remains unidentified.

Via 5' RACE with UMI labels, TRB cDNA libraries were prepared. TCRdb re-called the 5' RACE reads; every CDR3 protein appears as one record, without DNA. This table holds about 90,000 distinct CDR3 sequences. The receptor's source is a human donor in good health. Some clones in this sample may be carry-over from other donors' samples. Sequencing input: naive CXCR3- CD8+ T cells from blood. The subset was: CD45RO-CCR7+CD27+CD95- naive CD8+ T cells lacking CXCR3 (TNR3-).

CDR3 sequence: CASSLPGLANTGELFF. The chain couples TRBV7-2 to TRBJ2-2; TCRdb reports TRBD2, a call that lacks DNA to check it against. The CDR3 runs to 16 residues. Germline values: CDR1 SGHTA, CDR2 FQGNSA.